Below, 30 T cell receptor beta chains from the same sample are listed, as sequenced in a study of spatial heterogeneity in lung cancer. The time point here: sample taken at primary tumor resection. Tumor, nontumor lung or frozen PBMC supplied whole RNA that was sequenced unsorted. In TCRdb, the 5' RACE reads were re-called with MiXCR into one record per CDR3 protein. The profile shows 20,000 to 25,000 distinct CDR3 sequences, roughly 3% of them singletons. This sample comprised PBMCs, obtained at surgery. The receptors were sampled from a female donor with early-stage non-small cell lung cancer.

This clonotype has just a few counts. The chain employs TRBV15 and TRBJ2-7, with 7 bases matching TRBD2. J gave up 5 bases and V 5 bases, and 6 bases lay outside the gene matches. The CDR3 extends over 13 amino acids. Looked up from germline, CDR1 is LNHNV and CDR2 is YYDKDF (reference sequence). CDR3 nucleotides: TGTGCCACCAGCCGGGAGGTAGGGAACGAGCAGTACTTC. As protein: CATSREVGNEQYF.

This clonotype was recorded many times. V and J are TRBV7-9 and TRBJ2-7, with 9 positions matching TRBD1. The junction had 4 bases not matched to a gene; V was cut back by 5 bases and J by 2 bases. CDR1 and CDR2 (germline): SEHNR, FQNEAQ (reference sequence). The CDR3 is 14 residues long. The CDR3 DNA follows: TGTGCCAGCAGCGGGACAGGGAATCCCTACGAGCAGTACTTC. It translates to CASSGTGNPYEQYF.

This clonotype came up a few times. The rearrangement joins TRBV18 to TRBJ1-1; no reliable D call. Trimming pared 0 bases from V and 5 bases from J, leaving 7 bases between. CDR3 length: 13 amino acids. Germline assignment: CDR1 KGHSH and CDR2 LQKENI. This chain's CDR3 is CASSPPDGTEAFF. Here the CDR3 DNA reads TGTGCCAGCTCACCACCGGACGGGACTGAAGCTTTCTTT.

This clonotype was counted ten times or more. The rearrangement joins TRBV20-1 to TRBJ2-3, with 8 positions matching TRBD2. CDR1 and CDR2 from the germline V gene are DFQATT and SNEGSKA (reference sequence). The CDR3 is made up of 15 amino acids. V lost 1 base, J lost 5 bases, and 8 bases stayed unmatched. CDR3 region: CSARVPGGAGDTQYF. The CDR3 DNA follows: TGCAGTGCTAGAGTACCGGGAGGGGCAGGAGATACGCAGTATTTT.

This clonotype was counted at least ten times. This rearrangement joins TRBV7-3 to TRBJ2-5; D possibly matches TRBD1 or TRBD2 (7 bases each). Trimming left V 5 bases short and J 4 bases short, with 17 bases between. CDR3 length: 15 amino acids. CDR1 is SGHTA, CDR2 FQGTGA, per germline. The CDR3 sequence is CASSPTGRGGETQYF. In nucleotides, the CDR3 is TGTGCCAGCAGCCCCACGGGCAGGGGGGGAGAGACCCAGTACTTC.

The sample holds a few counts of this clonotype. The chain combines TRBV28 with TRBJ1-5, with a weak D call TRBD1 (6 bases). The CDR3 contains 16 residues. V dropped 2 bases and J dropped 5 bases, with 16 bases sitting between them. Germline-derived CDR1 and CDR2 are MDHEN and SYDVKM. For the CDR3, the DNA is TGTGCCAGCAGTTTAGGACAGAGGAACGCTTATCAGCCCCAGCATTTT. Translating it yields CASSLGQRNAYQPQHF.

V is TRBV7-6 and J is TRBJ2-2, with D hard to call. CDR1 is SGHVS, CDR2 FNYEAQ, per germline. This CDR3 is 14 amino acids long. Trimming left V 8 bases short and J 4 bases short, with 14 bases between. CDR3 sequence (DNA): TGTGCCAGCGGGCGAGGTGGGTCCACCGGGGAGCTGTTTTTT. This encodes CASGRGGSTGELFF.

Within the sample, this clonotype is medium-sized. The chain links TRBV5-5 to TRBJ2-3, with D unclear. The CDR3 is made up of 12 amino acids. The germline gives CDR1 SGHKS, CDR2 YYEKEE (reference sequence). Trimming left V 3 bases short and J 5 bases short, with 7 bases between. As DNA, the CDR3 is TGTGCCAGCAGCTCTTCCTTAGATACGCAGTATTTT. Translation: CASSSSLDTQYF.

Ten or more counts support this clonotype. The V call is TRBV28, the J call TRBJ2-7; D possibly matches TRBD1 or TRBD2 (5 bases each). Germline V gene sequence: CDR1 MDHEN, CDR2 SYDVKM. The length of the CDR3 is 15 residues. Trimming removed 3 bases from V and 3 bases from J, with 15 bases in between. The CDR3: CASSFLSQGVYEQYF. The CDR3 bases are TGTGCCAGCAGTTTTCTCTCTCAGGGAGTCTACGAGCAGTACTTC.

This clonotype showed up many times. V and J are TRBV25-1 and TRBJ2-1; D gene unclear. Germline CDR1 is MGHDK and CDR2 is SYGVNS. With 5 bases removed from V and 3 bases from J, the gap between germline ends came to 14 bases. The CDR3 runs to 15 residues. The CDR3 nucleotides read TGTGCCAGCAGTCGAGCTGCACGCGGCTACAATGAGCAGTTCTTC. This encodes CASSRAARGYNEQFF.

This clonotype showed up many times. The chain carries TRBV7-9 and TRBJ1-1; D not resolved. Trimming cost V 5 bases and J 2 bases, with 6 bases left between them. The germline CDR1 and CDR2 sequences are SEHNR and FQNEAQ (reference sequence). The CDR3 loop spans 12 amino acids. In DNA, the CDR3 is TGTGCCAGCAGCACAGATAACACTGAAGCTTTCTTT. Amino acid sequence: CASSTDNTEAFF. Supplemented by reference TRBV7-9 and TRBJ1-1, the full variable domain reads DTGVSQNPRHKITKRGQNVTFRCDPISEHNRLYWYRQTLGQGPEFLTYFQNEAQLEKSRLLSDRFSAERPKGSFSTLEIQRTEQGDSAMYLCASSTDNTEAFFGQGTRLTVV.

In this sample, this clonotype turned up a few times. The chain uses TRBV11-2 and TRBJ2-3; 7 positions agree with TRBD2. Germline V gives CDR1 SGHAT, CDR2 FQNNGV. CDR3 length: 16 residues. With 6 bases clipped from V and 2 bases from J, the junction kept 11 bases outside the gene matches. The CDR3 DNA is TGTGCCAGCAGACCTCTGCGGGGGAGAACCACAGATACGCAGTATTTT. It codes for CASRPLRGRTTDTQYF.

This clonotype was seen ten or more times. V gene TRBV20-1 combines with J gene TRBJ2-1; 7 bases fit TRBD1. Germline loops: CDR1 DFQATT, CDR2 SNEGSKA (reference sequence). The CDR3 loop spans 14 amino acids. Trimming took 5 bases from V and 1 from J; bases not matched to a gene: 5. CDR3 in DNA: TGCAGTGCTGCGACGGGACAGTCCTACAATGAGCAGTTCTTC. This encodes CSAATGQSYNEQFF.

Ten or more counts support this clonotype. This chain joins TRBV7-9 and TRBJ2-7; 7 nucleotides match TRBD2. This CDR3 region has 16 residues. Germline CDR1 is SEHNR and CDR2 is FQNEAQ (reference sequence). The junction had 7 bases not matched to a gene; V was cut back by 1 base and J by 1 base. The CDR3 loop is CASSLDLRERSYEQYF. The CDR3 region has the DNA TGTGCCAGCAGCTTAGATTTGCGGGAGAGGTCCTACGAGCAGTACTTC.

The sample holds many counts of this clonotype. CDR3 DNA sequence: TGCGCCAGCAGTGAGTCGCTGATCCGCTCCTACGAGCAGTACTTC. Its protein product is CASSESLIRSYEQYF. The genes are TRBV10-2 and TRBJ2-7; D gene ambiguous. There are 15 residues in the CDR3. Between the trimmed V and J ends, which lost 0 bases and 0 bases, there was a span of 9 bases. From germline, CDR1 is WSHSY and CDR2 SAAADI.

In this sample, this clonotype turned up many times. The chain uses TRBV20-1 and TRBJ2-7; TRBD2 matches at 10 bases. The CDR3 has 15 amino acids. From germline, CDR1 is DFQATT and CDR2 SNEGSKA (reference sequence). V trimming: 3 bases; J trimming: 4 bases; junction bases outside the gene matches: 9. The CDR3 nucleotides read TGCAGTGCTAGCCCCCTAGCGGGAGTAAGGTACGAGCAGTACTTC. Encoded protein: CSASPLAGVRYEQYF.

Ten or more counts support this clonotype. The chain couples TRBV27 to TRBJ1-1; D unclear. Germline V CDR1 and CDR2: MNHEY, SMNVEV (reference sequence). This CDR3 contains 14 residues. V lost 5 bases and J lost 3, with 13 bases in between. Here the CDR3 reads CASSPSPVYTEAFF. CDR3 DNA sequence: TGTGCCAGCAGTCCTAGCCCAGTGTACACTGAAGCTTTCTTT.

This clonotype has at least ten counts. The chain couples TRBV6-2 or TRBV6-3 to TRBJ2-1; 9 nucleotides align to TRBD2. CDR1 and CDR2 (germline): MNHEY, SVGEGT. The CDR3 loop spans 15 amino acids. V shed 5 bases, J shed 3 bases, and the junction held 5 bases outside the gene matches. The CDR3 region is CASSRRGGGYNEQFF. The CDR3 DNA is TGTGCCAGCAGTCGGCGGGGGGGAGGCTACAATGAGCAGTTCTTC.

This clonotype was recorded many times. This sequence joins TRBV27 and TRBJ2-2, with 11 bases identical to TRBD1. The CDR3 is 15 residues long. V shed 3 bases, J shed 4 bases, and the junction held 1 base outside the gene matches. Germline CDR1 reads MNHEY; CDR2 reads SMNVEV (reference sequence). The CDR3 nucleotides read TGTGCCAGCAGTTTCGGGACAGGGGGCACCGGGGAGCTGTTTTTT. This encodes CASSFGTGGTGELFF.

This clonotype was seen at least ten times. The rearrangement uses TRBV9 and TRBJ2-1, with D hard to call. Trimming removed 0 bases at V and 0 bases at J, with 7 bases between. The length of the CDR3 is 15 residues. Germline V gene data show CDR1 as SGDLS and CDR2 as YYNGEE. CDR3 in DNA: TGTGCCAGCAGCGTAGAAGATAGCTCCTACAATGAGCAGTTCTTC. Translating gives CASSVEDSSYNEQFF.

This clonotype came up many times. The chain employs TRBV18 and TRBJ2-1, with TRBD2 as a possible D gene (5 bases). The CDR3 loop spans 13 amino acids. Looked up from germline, CDR1 is KGHSH and CDR2 is LQKENI. Trimming left V 6 bases short and J 8 bases short, with 14 bases between. The CDR3 spells CASSRGANDEQFF. The DNA of the CDR3 is TGTGCCAGCTCTCGGGGAGCGAACGATGAGCAGTTCTTC.

This clonotype was seen repeatedly, ten times or more. Here the CDR3 DNA reads TGTGCCAGTAGTATCGGACTAGCGGGGAACTACGAGCAGTACTTC. Translating it yields CASSIGLAGNYEQYF. The V gene is TRBV19, the J gene TRBJ2-7, with 12 nucleotides matching TRBD2. The V and J ends lost 3 bases and 3 bases, in that order; junction bases with no gene match: 3. The germline V gene has CDR1 LNHDA and CDR2 SQIVND (reference sequence). The length of the CDR3 is 15 residues.

Note on this clonotype: A much larger clone lies a single base off, so this may be a read error. The V and J genes are TRBV2 and TRBJ2-7, with D possibly TRBD2 on 5 matching bases. There are 16 residues in the CDR3. CDR1 and CDR2 (germline): SNHLY, FYNNEI. CDR3 region: CASSDEGLRSSYERYF. In DNA form, the CDR3 reads TGTGCCAGCAGTGATGAGGGCTTGCGGTCGTCCTACGAGCGGTACTTC.

There are a few counts of this clonotype. The chain joins TRBV20-1 to TRBJ2-5, with D maybe TRBD2 (5 bases). CDR1 and CDR2 (germline): DFQATT, SNEGSKA (reference sequence). CDR3 length: 14 amino acids. V shed 0 bases and J shed 3 bases, with 11 bases lying between them. CDR3 loop: CSARDGSREETQYF. The CDR3 nucleotides read TGCAGTGCTAGAGATGGGAGCCGGGAAGAGACCCAGTACTTC.

This clonotype was seen at least ten times. The chain carries TRBV24-1 and TRBJ2-7; D remains unclear. Germline V gives CDR1 KGHDR, CDR2 SFDVKD. Trimming took 6 bases from V and 5 from J, leaving 13 bases between them. This CDR3 has 13 amino acids. As DNA, the CDR3 is TGTGCCACCAGTCCCCGGAACAAGCACGAGCAGTACTTC. Its translation: CATSPRNKHEQYF.

Ten or more counts support this clonotype. The chain recombines TRBV27 with TRBJ2-7; 11 bases agree with TRBD2. The V and J ends lost 5 bases and 5 bases, in that order; junction bases with no gene match: 8. This CDR3 has 15 residues. Germline CDR1 reads MNHEY; CDR2 reads SMNVEV (reference sequence). CDR3 DNA: TGTGCCAGCAGTAATGAACTAGCGGGAGTAGACGAGCAGTACTTC. It specifies CASSNELAGVDEQYF.

Ten or more counts support this clonotype. The chain couples TRBV9 to TRBJ2-7; TRBD1 matches at 9 bases. V dropped 4 bases and J dropped 6; count of bases not matched to a gene: 2. Germline loops: CDR1 SGDLS, CDR2 YYNGEE. The CDR3 runs 12 residues. CDR3 nucleotide sequence: TGTGCCAGCAGCAAGGACAGGGGCGAGCAGTACTTC. Translating it yields CASSKDRGEQYF.

In this sample, this clonotype turned up many times. The V call is TRBV5-1, the J call TRBJ2-5; D is unclear. The V end was cut by 4 bases, the J end by 1 base, with 14 bases between. Looked up from germline, CDR1 is SGHRS and CDR2 is YFSETQ. This CDR3 has 15 residues. The CDR3 bases are TGCGCCAGCAGCACCGCCGGTGGGTTCCAAGAGACCCAGTACTTC. Residues: CASSTAGGFQETQYF. Drawing the rest from reference TRBV5-1 and TRBJ2-5, the complete variable domain is KAGVTQTPRYLIKTRGQQVTLSCSPISGHRSVSWYQQTPGQGLQFLFEYFSETQRNKGNFPGRFSGRQFSNSRSEMNVSTLELGDSALYLCASSTAGGFQETQYFGPGTRLLVL.

In its sample, this clonotype was seen many times. Because the CDR3's place on the DNA is in doubt, the DNA is left out and the CDR3 is given as listed by TCRdb. The chain combines TRBV9 with TRBJ2-7; TRBD1, the table's D call, was not compared with the DNA. Germline V gene data show CDR1 as SGDLS and CDR2 as YYNGEE. Ends included, the CDR3 has 12 residues. CDR3 loop: CASSVAEGIKNF.

By its share, this clonotype is medium-sized (0.01 to 0.1%). The chain employs TRBV4-1 and TRBJ2-2; D gene ambiguous. The germline V gene encodes CDR1 MGHRA and CDR2 YSYEKL. V was cut by 0 bases and J by 4 bases, with 18 bases left in between. The CDR3 is made up of 18 amino acids. The CDR3 coding sequence is TGCGCCAGCAGCCAAGATCCGTTGCTGGGCGAGAGCACCGGGGAGCTGTTTTTT. Protein sequence: CASSQDPLLGESTGELFF.